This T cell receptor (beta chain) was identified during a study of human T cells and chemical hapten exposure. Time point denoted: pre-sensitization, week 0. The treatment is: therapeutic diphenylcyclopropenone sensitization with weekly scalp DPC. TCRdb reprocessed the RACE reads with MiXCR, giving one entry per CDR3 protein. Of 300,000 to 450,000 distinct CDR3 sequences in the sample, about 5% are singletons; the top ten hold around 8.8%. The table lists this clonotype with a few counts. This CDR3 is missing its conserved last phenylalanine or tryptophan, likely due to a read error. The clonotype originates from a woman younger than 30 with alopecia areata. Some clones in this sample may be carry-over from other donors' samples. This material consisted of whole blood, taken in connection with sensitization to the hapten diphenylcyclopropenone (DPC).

The CDR3 protein is CASSSYTDTQYS. CDR3 DNA: TGTGCCAGCAGCTCTTACACAGATACGCAGTATTCT. The chain recombines TRBV7-9 with TRBJ2-3; D is uncertain. Trimming cost V 4 bases and J 2 bases, with 4 bases left between them. The CDR3 length is 12 residues. Germline loops: CDR1 SEHNR, CDR2 FQNEAQ (reference sequence).